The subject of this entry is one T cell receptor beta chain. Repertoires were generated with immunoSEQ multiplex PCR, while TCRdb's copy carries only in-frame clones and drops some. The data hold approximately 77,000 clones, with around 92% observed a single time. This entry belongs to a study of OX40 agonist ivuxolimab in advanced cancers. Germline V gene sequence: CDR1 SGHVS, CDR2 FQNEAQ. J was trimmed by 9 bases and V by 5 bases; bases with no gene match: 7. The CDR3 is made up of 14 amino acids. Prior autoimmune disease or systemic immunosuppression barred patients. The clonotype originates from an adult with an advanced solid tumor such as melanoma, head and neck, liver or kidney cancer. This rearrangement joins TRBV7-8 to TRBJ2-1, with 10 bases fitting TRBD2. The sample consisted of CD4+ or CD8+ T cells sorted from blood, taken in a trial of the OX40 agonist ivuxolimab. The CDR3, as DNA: TGTGCCAGCAGCAGCGGGAGGGCAGCGGCTGAGCAGTTCTTC. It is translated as CASSSGRAAAEQFF.